This T cell receptor beta chain was captured in a study of T cell responses to AZD1222 COVID-19 vaccine. General study results and limits: Most donors were white British, females outnumbered males, and clonal diversity was possibly underestimated. Per reports, nearly half of all spike-specific TCRs target regions that are unmutated in variants. Regions 160-218 and 743-854 dominated among vaccine-associated CD4 TCRs spanning spike.

This table comes from immunoSEQ multiplex PCR, and its TCRdb copy is limited to in-frame clones, with some not included. The sample holds 95,000 to 100,000 clones, about 88% seen once. CDR1 and CDR2 from the germline V gene are MDHEN and SYDVKM. This CDR3 spans 12 amino acids. Trimming took 8 bases from V and 6 from J; bases not matched to a gene: 3. Regarding this clone: What it binds is unknown.

Sequenced here: peripheral blood, sampled on day 0 of AZD1222 vaccination. The clonotype originates from an adult in good health. The V and J genes are TRBV28 and TRBJ2-4; TRBD2 agrees at 8 bases. CDR3: CASSTSGNIQYF. CDR3 bases: TGTGCCAGCTCTACTAGCGGAAACATTCAGTACTTC. The full variable domain, in which reference TRBV28 and TRBJ2-4 provide the parts outside the CDR3, is DVKVTQSSRYLVKRTGEKVFLECVQDMDHENMFWYRQDPGLGLRLIYFSYDVKMKEKGDIPEGYSVSREKKERFSLILESASTNQTSMYLCASSTSGNIQYFGAGTRLSVL.